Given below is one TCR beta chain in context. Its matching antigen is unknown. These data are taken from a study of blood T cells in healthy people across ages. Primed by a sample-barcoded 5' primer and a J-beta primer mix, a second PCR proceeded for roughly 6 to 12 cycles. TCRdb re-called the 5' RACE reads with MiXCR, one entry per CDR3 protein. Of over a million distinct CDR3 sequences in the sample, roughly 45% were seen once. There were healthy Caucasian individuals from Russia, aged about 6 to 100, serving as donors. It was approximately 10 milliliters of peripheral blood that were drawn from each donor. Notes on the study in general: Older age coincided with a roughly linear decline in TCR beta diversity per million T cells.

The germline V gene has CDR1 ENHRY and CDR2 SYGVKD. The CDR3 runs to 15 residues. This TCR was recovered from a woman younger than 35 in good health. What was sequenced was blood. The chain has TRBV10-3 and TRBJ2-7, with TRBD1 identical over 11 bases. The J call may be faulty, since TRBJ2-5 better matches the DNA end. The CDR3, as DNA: TGTGCCATCAGTGAGGGGACAGGGGGTGCAGAGACCCAGTACTTC. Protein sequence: CAISEGTGGAETQYF.